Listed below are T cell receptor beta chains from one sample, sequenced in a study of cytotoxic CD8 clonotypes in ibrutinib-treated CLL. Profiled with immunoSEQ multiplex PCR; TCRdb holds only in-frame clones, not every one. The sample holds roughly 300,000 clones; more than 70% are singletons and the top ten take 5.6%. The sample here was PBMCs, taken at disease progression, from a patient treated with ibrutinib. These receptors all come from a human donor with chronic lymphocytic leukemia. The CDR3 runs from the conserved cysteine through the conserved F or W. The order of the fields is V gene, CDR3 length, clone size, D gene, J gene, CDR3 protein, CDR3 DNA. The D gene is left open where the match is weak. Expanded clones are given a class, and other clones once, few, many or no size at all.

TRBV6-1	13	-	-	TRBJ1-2	CASSEVGFYGYTF	TGTGCCAGCAGTGAAGTGGGGTTCTATGGCTACACCTTC
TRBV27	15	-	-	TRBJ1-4	CASSPPGEWNEKLFF	TGTGCCAGCAGCCCCCCGGGAGAATGGAATGAAAAACTGTTTTTT
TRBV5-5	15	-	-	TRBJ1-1	CASSLRLGGNTEAFF	TGTGCCAGCAGCTTAAGGTTGGGGGGGAACACTGAAGCTTTCTTT
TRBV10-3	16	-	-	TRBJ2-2	CAISESSAANTGELFF	TGTGCCATCAGTGAGTCGAGTGCAGCGAACACCGGGGAGCTGTTTTTT
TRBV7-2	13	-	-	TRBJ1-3	CASSPGQRNTIYF	TGTGCCAGCAGCCCGGGACAACGAAACACCATATATTTT
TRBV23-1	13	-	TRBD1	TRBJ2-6	CARTGSGANVLTF	TGCGCCAGGACAGGGAGCGGGGCCAACGTCCTGACTTTC
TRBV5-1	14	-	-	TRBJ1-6	CASSFQGLESPLHF	TGCGCCAGCAGCTTTCAGGGACTGGAGTCACCCCTCCACTTT
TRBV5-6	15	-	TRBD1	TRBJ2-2	CASRPRGTNTGELFF	TGTGCCAGCAGGCCCAGGGGGACGAACACCGGGGAGCTGTTTTTT
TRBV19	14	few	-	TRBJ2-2	CASSAGIYTGELFF	TGTGCCTCATCGGCGGGGATCTACACCGGGGAGCTGTTTTTT
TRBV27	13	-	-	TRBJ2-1	CASSRTVFNEQFF	TGTGCCAGCAGTCGGACTGTATTTAATGAGCAGTTCTTC
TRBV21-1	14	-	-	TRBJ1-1	CASRKTEENTEAFF	TGTGCCAGCAGAAAGACGGAAGAGAACACTGAAGCTTTCTTT
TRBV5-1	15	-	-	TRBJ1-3	CASRGRGLAGNTIYF	TGCGCCAGCAGGGGTCGAGGATTGGCTGGAAACACCATATATTTT
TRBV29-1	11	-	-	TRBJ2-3	CSVTTVDTQYF	TGCAGCGTTACCACAGTAGATACGCAGTATTTT
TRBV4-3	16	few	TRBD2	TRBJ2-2	CASSPPSGSITGELFF	TGCGCCAGCAGCCCTCCTAGCGGGAGTATTACCGGGGAGCTGTTTTTT
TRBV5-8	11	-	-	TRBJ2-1	CASSRRNEQFF	TGTGCCAGCAGTCGTCGCAATGAGCAGTTCTTC
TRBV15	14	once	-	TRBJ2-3	CATSRTRDTDTQYF	TGTGCCACCAGCAGGACCCGAGACACAGATACGCAGTATTTT
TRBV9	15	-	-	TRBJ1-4	CASSPLGGLEEKLFF	TGTGCCAGCAGCCCCCTCGGGGGTTTAGAAGAAAAACTGTTTTTT
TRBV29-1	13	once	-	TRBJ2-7	CSVVGRATYEQYF	TGCAGCGTTGTAGGCAGGGCAACCTACGAGCAGTACTTC
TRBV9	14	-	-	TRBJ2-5	CASSGSSSQETQYF	TGTGCCAGCAGCGGATCTAGCAGCCAAGAGACCCAGTACTTC
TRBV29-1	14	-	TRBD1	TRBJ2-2	CSGTGGRDTGELFF	TGCAGCGGGACAGGGGGCCGGGACACCGGGGAGCTGTTTTTT
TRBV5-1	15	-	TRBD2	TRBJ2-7	CASSLASGPFYEQYF	TGCGCCAGCAGCTTGGCTAGCGGGCCCTTTTACGAGCAGTACTTC
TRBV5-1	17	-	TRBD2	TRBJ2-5	CASSYYGLAGGKETQYF	TGCGCCAGCAGCTATTACGGACTAGCGGGGGGAAAAGAGACCCAGTACTTC
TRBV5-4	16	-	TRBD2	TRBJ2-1	CASSKAWTSGRNEQFF	TGTGCCAGCAGCAAGGCATGGACTAGCGGGAGAAATGAGCAGTTCTTC
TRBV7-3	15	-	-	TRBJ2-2	CASSLFPPNTGELFF	TGTGCCAGCAGCTTATTCCCCCCGAACACCGGGGAGCTGTTTTTT
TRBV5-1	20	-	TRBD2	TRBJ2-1	CASSLAGVAGIMGGGNEQFF	TGCGCCAGCAGCTTGGCCGGTGTAGCGGGGATTATGGGTGGGGGCAATGAGCAGTTCTTC
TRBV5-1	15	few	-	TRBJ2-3	CASSLRGTSTDTQYF	TGCGCCAGCAGCTTAAGGGGGACTAGCACAGATACGCAGTATTTT
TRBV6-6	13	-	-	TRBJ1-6	CASSYLEGSPLHF	TGTGCCAGCAGTTACTTAGAAGGTTCACCCCTCCACTTT
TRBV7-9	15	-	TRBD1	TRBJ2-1	CASSLDRGAHNEQFF	TGTGCCAGCAGCTTAGACAGGGGTGCCCACAATGAGCAGTTCTTC
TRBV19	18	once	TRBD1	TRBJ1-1	CASSMFDIDGTGSTEAFF	TGTGCCAGTAGTATGTTTGATATAGATGGGACAGGGAGCACTGAAGCTTTCTTT
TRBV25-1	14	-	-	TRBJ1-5	CASSEFRAFQPQHF	TGTGCCAGCAGTGAATTCCGGGCGTTTCAGCCCCAGCATTTT
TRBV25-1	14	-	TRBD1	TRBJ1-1	CASNSRDRGTEAFF	TGTGCCAGCAACAGCCGGGACAGGGGAACTGAAGCTTTCTTT
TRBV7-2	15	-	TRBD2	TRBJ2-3	CASRTLAGGPDTQYF	TGTGCCAGCAGAACTTTAGCGGGGGGGCCTGATACGCAGTATTTT
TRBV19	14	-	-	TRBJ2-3	CATLPGQGADTQYF	TGTGCCACTCTGCCGGGACAAGGAGCGGATACGCAGTATTTT
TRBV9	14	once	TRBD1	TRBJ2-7	CASSVGTVSYEQYF	TGTGCCAGCAGCGTGGGGACAGTCTCCTACGAGCAGTACTTC
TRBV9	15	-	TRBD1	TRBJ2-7	CASSVGTGKSYEQYF	TGTGCCAGCAGCGTAGGGACAGGGAAGAGCTACGAGCAGTACTTC
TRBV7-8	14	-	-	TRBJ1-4	CASSLWGPEEKLFF	TGTGCCAGCAGCTTATGGGGGCCCGAGGAAAAACTGTTTTTT
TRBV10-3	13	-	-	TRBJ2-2	CAVPGANTGELFF	TGTGCCGTTCCGGGAGCAAACACCGGGGAGCTGTTTTTT
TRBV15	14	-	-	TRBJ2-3	CATSRALQADTQYF	TGTGCCACCAGCAGAGCCCTACAGGCAGATACGCAGTATTTT
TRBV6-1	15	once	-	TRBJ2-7	CASSTGWALSYEQYF	TGTGCCAGCAGTACAGGGTGGGCGCTCTCCTACGAGCAGTACTTC
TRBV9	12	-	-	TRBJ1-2	CASGGRGGGYTF	TGTGCAAGCGGGGGCAGGGGAGGCGGCTACACCTTC
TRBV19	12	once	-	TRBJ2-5	CASSGAGETQYF	TGTGCCAGTAGCGGTGCAGGGGAGACCCAGTACTTC
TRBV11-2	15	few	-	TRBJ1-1	CASSLLSSGYTEAFF	TGTGCCAGCAGCTTGTTGTCCAGTGGGTACACTGAAGCTTTCTTT
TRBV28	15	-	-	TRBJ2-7	CASSPTVGNSYEQYF	TGTGCCAGCAGTCCGACAGTGGGGAATTCCTACGAGCAGTACTTC
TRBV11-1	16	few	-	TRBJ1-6	CASRGRASSYNSPLHF	TGTGCCAGCAGGGGCAGGGCGAGCTCCTATAATTCACCCCTCCACTTT
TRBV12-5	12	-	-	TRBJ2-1	CASGSSGTEQFF	TGTGCTAGTGGTTCCTCCGGGACAGAGCAGTTCTTC
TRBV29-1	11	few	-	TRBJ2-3	CSAGPTDTQYF	TGCAGCGCGGGCCCCACAGATACGCAGTATTTT
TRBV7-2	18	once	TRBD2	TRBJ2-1	CASSLVPRLAGGVDEQFF	TGTGCCAGCAGCTTAGTCCCGAGACTAGCGGGAGGGGTTGATGAGCAGTTCTTC
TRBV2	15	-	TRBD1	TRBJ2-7	CASRDWTGNTNEQYF	TGTGCCAGCAGGGATTGGACAGGGAACACTAACGAGCAGTACTTC
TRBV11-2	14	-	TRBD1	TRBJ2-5	CASGVGTGKETQYF	TGTGCCAGCGGGGTTGGGACAGGGAAAGAGACCCAGTACTTC
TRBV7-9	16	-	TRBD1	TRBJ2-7	CASSRFQGQDVYEQYF	TGTGCCAGCAGCCGTTTTCAGGGACAGGATGTCTACGAGCAGTACTTC
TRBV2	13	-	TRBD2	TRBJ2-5	CATWTSGQETQYF	TGTGCCACATGGACTAGCGGACAAGAGACCCAGTACTTC
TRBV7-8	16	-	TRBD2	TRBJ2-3	CASRRLAGGRGDTQYF	TGTGCCAGCAGAAGACTAGCGGGAGGGCGCGGAGATACGCAGTATTTT
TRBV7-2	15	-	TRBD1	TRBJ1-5	CASSDRGRLGEPQHF	TGTGCCAGCAGCGACAGGGGGCGCCTGGGAGAGCCCCAGCATTTT
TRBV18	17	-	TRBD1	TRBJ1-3	CASSLRLGQFGGNTIYF	TGTGCCAGCTCACTTCGTCTGGGACAGTTCGGTGGAAACACCATATATTTT